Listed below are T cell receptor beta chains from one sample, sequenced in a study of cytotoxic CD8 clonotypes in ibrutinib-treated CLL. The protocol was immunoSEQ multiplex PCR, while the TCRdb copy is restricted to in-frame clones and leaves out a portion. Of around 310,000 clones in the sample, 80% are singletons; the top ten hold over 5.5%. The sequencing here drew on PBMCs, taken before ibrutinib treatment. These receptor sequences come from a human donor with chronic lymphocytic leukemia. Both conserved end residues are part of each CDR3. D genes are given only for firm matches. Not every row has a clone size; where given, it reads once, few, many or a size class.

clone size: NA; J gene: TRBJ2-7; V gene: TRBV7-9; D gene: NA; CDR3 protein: CASTSGDEQYF; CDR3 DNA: TGTGCCAGCACCTCCGGGGACGAGCAGTACTTC
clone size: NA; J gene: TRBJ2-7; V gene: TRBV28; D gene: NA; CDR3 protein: CASFGRRDPEYEQYF; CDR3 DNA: TGTGCCAGCTTCGGGCGGCGGGATCCAGAATACGAGCAGTACTTC
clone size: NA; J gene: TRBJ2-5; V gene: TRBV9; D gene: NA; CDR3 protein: CASSKTPEVQETQYF; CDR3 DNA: TGTGCCAGCAGCAAAACCCCGGAAGTCCAAGAGACCCAGTACTTC
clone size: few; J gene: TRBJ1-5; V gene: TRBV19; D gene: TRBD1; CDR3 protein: CASRRGQGARSNQPQHF; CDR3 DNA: TGTGCCAGTAGGCGAGGACAGGGGGCAAGGAGCAATCAGCCCCAGCATTTT
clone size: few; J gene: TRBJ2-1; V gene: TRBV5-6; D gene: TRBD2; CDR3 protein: CASSLVGLAGQNEQFF; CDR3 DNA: TGTGCCAGCAGCTTGGTTGGACTAGCGGGTCAGAATGAGCAGTTCTTC
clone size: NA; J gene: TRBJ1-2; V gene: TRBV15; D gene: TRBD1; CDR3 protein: CATSREEGGSRDYTF; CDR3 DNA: TGTGCCACCAGCAGAGAGGAAGGGGGCTCCCGGGACTACACCTTC
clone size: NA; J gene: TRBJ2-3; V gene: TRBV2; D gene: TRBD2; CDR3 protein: CASTKGTSGSTDTQYF; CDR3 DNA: TGTGCCAGCACCAAAGGGACTAGCGGGAGCACAGATACGCAGTATTTT
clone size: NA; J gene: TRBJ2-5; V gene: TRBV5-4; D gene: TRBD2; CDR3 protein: CASSHGLAVETQYF; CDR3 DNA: TGTGCCAGCAGCCACGGACTAGCCGTGGAGACCCAGTACTTC
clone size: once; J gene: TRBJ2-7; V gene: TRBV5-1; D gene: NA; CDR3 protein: CASSLDPGVSEQYF; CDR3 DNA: TGCGCCAGCAGCTTGGACCCGGGAGTGAGTGAGCAGTACTTC
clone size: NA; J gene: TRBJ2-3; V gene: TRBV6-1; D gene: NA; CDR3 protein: CASSEGSRPGVDTQYF; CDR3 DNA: TGTGCCAGCAGTGAAGGGTCGCGCCCCGGGGTAGATACGCAGTATTTT
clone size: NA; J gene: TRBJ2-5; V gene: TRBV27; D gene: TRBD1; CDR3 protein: CASSLLHPTGGETQYF; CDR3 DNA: TGTGCCAGCAGTTTACTTCATCCCACAGGGGGAGAGACCCAGTACTTC
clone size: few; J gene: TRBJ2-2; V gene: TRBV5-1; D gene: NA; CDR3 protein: CASFDVADTGELFF; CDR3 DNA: TGCGCCAGCTTCGACGTAGCAGACACCGGGGAGCTGTTTTTT
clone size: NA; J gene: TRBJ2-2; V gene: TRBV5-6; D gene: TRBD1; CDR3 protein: CASSWTGDTGELFF; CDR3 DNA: TGTGCCAGCAGCTGGACAGGGGACACCGGGGAGCTGTTTTTT
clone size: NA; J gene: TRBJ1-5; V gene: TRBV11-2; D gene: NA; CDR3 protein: CASSLEGTENQPQHF; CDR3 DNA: TGTGCCAGCAGCTTGGAAGGGACGGAGAATCAGCCCCAGCATTTT
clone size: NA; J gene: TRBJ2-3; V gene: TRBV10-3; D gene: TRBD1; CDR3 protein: CAISVRQGASTDTQYF; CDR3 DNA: TGTGCCATCAGTGTCAGACAGGGGGCTAGCACAGATACGCAGTATTTT
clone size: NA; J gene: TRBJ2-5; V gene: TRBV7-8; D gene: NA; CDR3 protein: CASRDVGYQETQYF; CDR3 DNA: TGTGCCAGCAGGGACGTTGGTTACCAAGAGACCCAGTACTTC
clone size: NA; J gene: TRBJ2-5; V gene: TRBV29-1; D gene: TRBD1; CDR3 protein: CSAALTGGRAETQYF; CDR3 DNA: TGCAGCGCCGCCCTGACAGGGGGTAGGGCGGAGACCCAGTACTTC
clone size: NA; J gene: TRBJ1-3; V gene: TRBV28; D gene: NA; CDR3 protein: CASSSDTNTGNTIYF; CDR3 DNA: TGTGCCAGCAGCTCAGACACTAACACTGGAAACACCATATATTTT
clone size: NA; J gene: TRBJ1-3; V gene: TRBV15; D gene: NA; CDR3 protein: CATTADSSGNTIYF; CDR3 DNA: TGTGCCACCACCGCGGACAGCTCTGGAAACACCATATATTTT
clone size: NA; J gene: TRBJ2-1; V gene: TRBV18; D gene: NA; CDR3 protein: CASSPPAPNEQFF; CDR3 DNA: TGTGCCAGCTCACCCCCTGCCCCCAATGAGCAGTTCTTC
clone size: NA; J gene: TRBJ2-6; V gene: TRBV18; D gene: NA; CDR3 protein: CASSPQGPGANVLTF; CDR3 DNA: TGTGCCAGCTCACCACAGGGGCCTGGGGCCAACGTCCTGACTTTC
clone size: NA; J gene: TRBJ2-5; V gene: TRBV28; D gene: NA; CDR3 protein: CASSLRQNQETQYF; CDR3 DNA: TGTGCCAGCAGTTTAAGGCAGAACCAAGAGACCCAGTACTTC
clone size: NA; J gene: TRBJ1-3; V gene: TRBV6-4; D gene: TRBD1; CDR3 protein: CASSPKTGRENTIYF; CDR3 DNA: TGTGCCAGCAGCCCCAAGACAGGGCGCGAAAACACCATATATTTT
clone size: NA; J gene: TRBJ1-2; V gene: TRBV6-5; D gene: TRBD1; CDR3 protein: CASSATGLGYGYTF; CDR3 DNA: TGTGCCAGCAGCGCGACAGGGTTGGGCTATGGCTACACCTTC
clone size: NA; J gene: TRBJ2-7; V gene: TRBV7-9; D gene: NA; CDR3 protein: CASSPDYYEQYF; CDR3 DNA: TGTGCCAGCAGCCCGGACTACTACGAGCAGTACTTC
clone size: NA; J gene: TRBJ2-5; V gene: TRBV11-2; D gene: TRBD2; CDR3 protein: CASSFVLAVETQYF; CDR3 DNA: TGTGCCAGCAGCTTCGTACTAGCGGTAGAGACCCAGTACTTC
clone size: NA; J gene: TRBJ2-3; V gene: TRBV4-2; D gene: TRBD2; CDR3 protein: CASSLSPSGIGDTQYF; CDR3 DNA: TGTGCCAGCAGCCTCTCCCCTAGCGGGATTGGAGATACGCAGTATTTT
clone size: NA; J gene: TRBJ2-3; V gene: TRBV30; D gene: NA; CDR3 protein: CAWSPPPRGDTQYF; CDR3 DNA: TGTGCCTGGAGCCCACCACCCAGAGGGGATACGCAGTATTTT
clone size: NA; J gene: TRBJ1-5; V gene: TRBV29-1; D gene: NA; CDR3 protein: CSAGQLKEDEDQPQHF; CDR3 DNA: TGCAGCGCCGGACAGCTGAAGGAAGATGAGGATCAGCCCCAGCATTTT
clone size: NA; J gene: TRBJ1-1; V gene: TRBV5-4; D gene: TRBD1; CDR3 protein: CASSRGQGNTEAFF; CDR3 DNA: TGTGCCAGCAGCCGCGGACAGGGTAACACTGAAGCTTTCTTT
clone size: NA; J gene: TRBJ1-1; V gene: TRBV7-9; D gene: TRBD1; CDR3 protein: CASSLGQMNTEAFF; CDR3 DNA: TGTGCCAGCAGCTTGGGACAGATGAACACTGAAGCTTTCTTT
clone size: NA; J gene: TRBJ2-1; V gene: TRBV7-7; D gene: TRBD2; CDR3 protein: CASSFTGLAGVYNEQFF; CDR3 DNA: TGTGCCAGCAGCTTCACGGGACTAGCGGGAGTCTACAATGAGCAGTTCTTC
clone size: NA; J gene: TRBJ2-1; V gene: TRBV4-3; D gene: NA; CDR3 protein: CASSQDEDRNEQFF; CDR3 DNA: TGCGCCAGCAGCCAAGACGAAGACAGGAATGAGCAGTTCTTC
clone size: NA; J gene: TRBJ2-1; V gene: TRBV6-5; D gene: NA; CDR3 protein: CASSLEYEQFF; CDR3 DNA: TGTGCCAGCAGCCTCGAATATGAGCAGTTCTTC
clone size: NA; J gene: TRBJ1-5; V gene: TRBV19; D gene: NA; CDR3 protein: CASTDEGPQHF; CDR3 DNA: TGTGCCAGTACCGATGAGGGGCCCCAGCATTTT
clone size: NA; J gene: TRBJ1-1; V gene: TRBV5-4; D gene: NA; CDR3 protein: CASIQEPNTEAFF; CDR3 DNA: TGTGCCAGCATCCAAGAGCCGAACACTGAAGCTTTCTTT
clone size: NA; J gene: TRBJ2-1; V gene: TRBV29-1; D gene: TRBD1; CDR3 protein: CSVGAPTGVMYNEQFF; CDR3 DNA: TGCAGCGTTGGTGCCCCGACAGGGGTTATGTACAATGAGCAGTTCTTC
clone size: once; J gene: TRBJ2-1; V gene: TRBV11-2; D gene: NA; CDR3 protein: CASSLVVHEQFF; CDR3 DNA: TGTGCCAGCAGCCTAGTGGTCCATGAGCAGTTCTTC
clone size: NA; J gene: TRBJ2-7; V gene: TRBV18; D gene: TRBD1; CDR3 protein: CASSPPNPGQGAYEQYF; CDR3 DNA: TGTGCCAGCTCACCACCGAATCCGGGACAGGGGGCTTACGAGCAGTACTTC
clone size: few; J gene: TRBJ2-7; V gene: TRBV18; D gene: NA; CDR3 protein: CASSQGSEQYF; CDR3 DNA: TGTGCCAGCTCACAAGGGTCAGAGCAGTACTTC
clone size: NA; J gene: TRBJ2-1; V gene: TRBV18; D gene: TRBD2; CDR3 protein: CASSALAGTYNEQFF; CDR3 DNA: TGTGCCAGCTCCGCACTAGCGGGTACCTACAATGAGCAGTTCTTC
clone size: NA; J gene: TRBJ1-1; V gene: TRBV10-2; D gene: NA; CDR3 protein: CATLDTEAFF; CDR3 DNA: TGCGCCACTCTGGACACTGAAGCTTTCTTT
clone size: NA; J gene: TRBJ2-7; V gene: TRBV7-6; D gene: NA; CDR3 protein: CASSSGTGAYEQYF; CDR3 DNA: TGTGCCAGCAGCTCCGGGACGGGAGCCTACGAGCAGTACTTC
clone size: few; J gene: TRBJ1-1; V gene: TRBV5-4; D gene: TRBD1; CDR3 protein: CASTTGGAGNTEAFF; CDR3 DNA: TGTGCCAGCACAACAGGGGGCGCGGGGAACACTGAAGCTTTCTTT
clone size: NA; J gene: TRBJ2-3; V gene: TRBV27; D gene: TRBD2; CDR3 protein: CASSTEEREPDTQYF; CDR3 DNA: TGTGCCAGCAGTACGGAGGAGCGGGAGCCAGATACGCAGTATTTT
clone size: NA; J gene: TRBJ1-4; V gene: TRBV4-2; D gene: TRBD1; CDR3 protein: CASSQDWGQGRKLFF; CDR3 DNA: TGTGCCAGCAGCCAAGATTGGGGACAGGGACGAAAACTGTTTTTT
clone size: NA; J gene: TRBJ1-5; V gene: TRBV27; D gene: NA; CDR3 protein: CASSRAGLNQPQHF; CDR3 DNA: TGTGCCAGCAGTCGGGCAGGCTTAAATCAGCCCCAGCATTTT
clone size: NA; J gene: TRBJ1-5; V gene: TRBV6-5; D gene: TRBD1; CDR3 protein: CASSAGQGGQPQHF; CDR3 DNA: TGTGCCAGCAGCGCGGGACAGGGTGGTCAGCCCCAGCATTTT
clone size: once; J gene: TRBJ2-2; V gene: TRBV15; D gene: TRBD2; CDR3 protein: CATSLRWSGSTNTGELFF; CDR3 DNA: TGTGCCACCAGCTTGCGGTGGAGCGGGAGCACGAACACCGGGGAGCTGTTTTTT
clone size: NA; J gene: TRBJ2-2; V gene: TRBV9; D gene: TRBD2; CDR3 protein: CASSASGSRGTGELFF; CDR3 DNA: TGTGCCAGCAGCGCCAGCGGGAGTCGGGGCACCGGGGAGCTGTTTTTT